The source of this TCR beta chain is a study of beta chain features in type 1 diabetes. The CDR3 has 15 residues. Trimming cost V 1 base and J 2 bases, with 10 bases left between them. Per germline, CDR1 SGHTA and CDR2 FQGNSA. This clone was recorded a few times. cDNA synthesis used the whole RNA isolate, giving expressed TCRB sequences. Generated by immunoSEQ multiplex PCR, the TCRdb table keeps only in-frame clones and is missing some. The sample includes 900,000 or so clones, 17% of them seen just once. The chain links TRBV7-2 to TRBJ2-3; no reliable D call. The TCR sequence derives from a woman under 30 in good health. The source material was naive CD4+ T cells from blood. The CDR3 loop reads CASSLGGFDTDTQYF. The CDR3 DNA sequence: TGTGCCAGCAGCTTAGGTGGCTTTGACACAGATACGCAGTATTTT. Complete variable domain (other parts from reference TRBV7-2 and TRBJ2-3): GAGVSQSPSNKVTEKGKDVELRCDPISGHTALYWYRQSLGQGLEFLIYFQGNSAPDKSGLPSDRFSAERTGGSVSTLTIQRTQQEDSAVYLCASSLGGFDTDTQYFGPGTRLTVL.